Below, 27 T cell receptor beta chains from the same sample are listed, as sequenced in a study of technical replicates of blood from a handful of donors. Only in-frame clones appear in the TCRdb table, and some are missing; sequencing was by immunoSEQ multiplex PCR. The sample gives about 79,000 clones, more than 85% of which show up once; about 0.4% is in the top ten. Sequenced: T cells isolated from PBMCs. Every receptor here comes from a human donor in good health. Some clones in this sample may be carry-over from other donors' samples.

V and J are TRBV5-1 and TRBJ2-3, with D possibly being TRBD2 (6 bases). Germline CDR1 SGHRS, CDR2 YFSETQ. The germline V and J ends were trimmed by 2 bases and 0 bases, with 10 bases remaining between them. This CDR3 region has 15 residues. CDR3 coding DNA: TGCGCCAGCAGCTTCCGGAGGGCGAGCACAGATACGCAGTATTTT. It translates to CASSFRRASTDTQYF.

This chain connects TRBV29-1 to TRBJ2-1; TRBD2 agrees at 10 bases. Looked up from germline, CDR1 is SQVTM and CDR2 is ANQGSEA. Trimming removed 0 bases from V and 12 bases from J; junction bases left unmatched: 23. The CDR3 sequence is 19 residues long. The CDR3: CSVEEGLLGGFVAGGGQFF. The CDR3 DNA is TGCAGCGTTGAAGAAGGTTTGCTGGGCGGCTTCGTAGCGGGAGGAGGGCAGTTCTTC.

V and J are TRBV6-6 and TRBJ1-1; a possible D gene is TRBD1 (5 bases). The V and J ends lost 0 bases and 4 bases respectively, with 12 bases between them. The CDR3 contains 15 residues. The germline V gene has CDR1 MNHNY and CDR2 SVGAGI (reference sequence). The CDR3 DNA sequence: TGTGCCAGCAGTTACTCTCGGGGGAGTAGCACTGAAGCTTTCTTT. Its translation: CASSYSRGSSTEAFF.

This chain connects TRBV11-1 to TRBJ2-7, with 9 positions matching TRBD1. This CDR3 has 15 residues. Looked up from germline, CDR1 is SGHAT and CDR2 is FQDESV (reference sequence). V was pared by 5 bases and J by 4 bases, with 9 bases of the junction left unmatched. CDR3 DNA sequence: TGTGCCAGCAGCCCCCGGGACAGGGCATTGTACGAGCAGTACTTC. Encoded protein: CASSPRDRALYEQYF.

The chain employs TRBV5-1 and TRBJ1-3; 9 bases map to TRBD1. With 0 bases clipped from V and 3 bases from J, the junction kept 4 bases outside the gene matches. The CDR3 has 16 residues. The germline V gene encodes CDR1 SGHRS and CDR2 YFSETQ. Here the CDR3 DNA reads TGCGCCAGCAGCTTGGTGGGACAGGGTGTTGGAAACACCATATATTTT. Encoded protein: CASSLVGQGVGNTIYF.

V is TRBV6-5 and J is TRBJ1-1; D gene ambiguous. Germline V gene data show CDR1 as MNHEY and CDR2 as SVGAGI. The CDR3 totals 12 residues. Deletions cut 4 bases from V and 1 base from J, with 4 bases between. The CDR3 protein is CASSFKNTEAFF. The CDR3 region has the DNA TGTGCCAGCAGTTTCAAGAACACTGAAGCTTTCTTT.

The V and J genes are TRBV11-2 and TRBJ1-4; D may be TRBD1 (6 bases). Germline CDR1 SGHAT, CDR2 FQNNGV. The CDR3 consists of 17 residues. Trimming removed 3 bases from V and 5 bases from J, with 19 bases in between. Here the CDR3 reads CASSFGGARWGNEKLFF. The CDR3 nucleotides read TGTGCCAGCAGCTTTGGGGGGGCGCGGTGGGGGAATGAAAAACTGTTTTTT.

The CDR3 protein is CATTRAGGEETQYF. DNA of the CDR3: TGCGCCACCACTCGGGCGGGAGGAGAAGAGACCCAGTACTTC. The rearrangement links TRBV10-2 to TRBJ2-5; 8 bases are shared with TRBD2. The V gene's germline CDR1 is WSHSY and CDR2 SAAADI. The CDR3 consists of 14 residues. V lost 10 bases, J lost 3 bases, and 10 bases stayed unmatched.

CDR3 DNA: TGTGCCAGCAGCTTGGGGGGCGCTAGCACAGATACGCAGTATTTT. Residues: CASSLGGASTDTQYF. The chain combines TRBV5-4 with TRBJ2-3; D perhaps matches TRBD1 (5 bases). The V gene's germline CDR1 is SGHNT and CDR2 YYREEE (reference sequence). The CDR3 covers 15 residues. V was trimmed by 0 bases and J by 0 bases, leaving 8 bases between them.

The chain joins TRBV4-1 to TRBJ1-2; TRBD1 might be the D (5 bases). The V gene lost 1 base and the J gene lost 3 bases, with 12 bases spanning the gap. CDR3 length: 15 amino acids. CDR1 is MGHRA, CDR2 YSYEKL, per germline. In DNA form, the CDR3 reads TGCGCCAGCAGCCAAGCGACCGGGACTCACTATGGCTACACCTTC. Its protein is CASSQATGTHYGYTF.

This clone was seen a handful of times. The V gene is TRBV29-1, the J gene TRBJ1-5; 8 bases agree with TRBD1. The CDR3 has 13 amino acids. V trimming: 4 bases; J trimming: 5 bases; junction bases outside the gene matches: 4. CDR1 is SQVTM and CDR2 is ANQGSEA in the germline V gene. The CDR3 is CSVGTGSHQPQHF. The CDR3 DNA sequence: TGCAGCGTTGGGACAGGGTCGCATCAGCCCCAGCATTTT. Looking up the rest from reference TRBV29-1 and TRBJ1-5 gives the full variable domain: SAVISQKPSRDICQRGTSLTIQCQVDSQVTMMFWYRQQPGQSLTLIATANQGSEATYESGFVIDKFPISRPNLTFSTLTVSNMSPEDSSIYLCSVGTGSHQPQHFGDGTRLSIL.

CDR3 loop: CASSVEGAGNTIYF. The CDR3 DNA reads TGTGCCAGCAGCGTAGAAGGGGCTGGAAACACCATATATTTT. The chain carries TRBV9 and TRBJ1-3, with D perhaps TRBD1 (5 bases). There are 14 residues in the CDR3. Between the trimmed V and J ends, which lost 0 bases and 2 bases, there was a span of 6 bases. Germline-derived CDR1 and CDR2 are SGDLS and YYNGEE.

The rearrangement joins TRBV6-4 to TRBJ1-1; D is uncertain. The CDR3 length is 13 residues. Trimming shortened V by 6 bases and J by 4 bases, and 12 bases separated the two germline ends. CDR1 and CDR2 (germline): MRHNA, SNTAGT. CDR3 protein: CASRLTEGTEAFF. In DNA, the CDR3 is TGTGCCAGCAGATTGACGGAGGGCACTGAAGCTTTCTTT.

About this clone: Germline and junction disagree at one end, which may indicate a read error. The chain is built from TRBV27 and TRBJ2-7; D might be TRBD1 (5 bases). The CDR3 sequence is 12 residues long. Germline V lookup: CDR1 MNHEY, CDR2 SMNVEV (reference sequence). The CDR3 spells CASSLQGALWAF. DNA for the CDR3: TGTGCCAGCAGTCTTCAGGGCGCTCTGTGGGCGTTC.

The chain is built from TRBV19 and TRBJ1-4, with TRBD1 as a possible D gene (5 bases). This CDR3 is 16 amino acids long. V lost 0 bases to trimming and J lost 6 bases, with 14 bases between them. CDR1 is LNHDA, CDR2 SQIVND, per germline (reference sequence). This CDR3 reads CASSIDFTGGHEKLFF. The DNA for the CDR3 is TGTGCCAGTAGTATAGATTTTACCGGGGGTCATGAAAAACTGTTTTTT.

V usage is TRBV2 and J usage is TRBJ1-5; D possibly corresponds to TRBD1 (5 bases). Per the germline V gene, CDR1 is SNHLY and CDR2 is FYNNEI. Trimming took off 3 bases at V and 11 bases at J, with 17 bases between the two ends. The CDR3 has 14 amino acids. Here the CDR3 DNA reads TGTGCCAGCAGTGATTCTAGGGGACTGGGGGCCCAGCATTTT. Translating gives CASSDSRGLGAQHF.

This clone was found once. The CDR3 loop is CASSDRDRDYNEQFF. CDR3 sequence (DNA): TGCGCCAGCAGTGATCGGGACAGGGACTACAATGAGCAGTTCTTC. The V and J genes are TRBV23-1 and TRBJ2-1; 9 bases are shared with TRBD1. TRBV23-1 falls under the ORF class, with uncertain function. Trimming removed 5 bases from V and 3 bases from J; junction bases left unmatched: 5. This CDR3 spans 15 amino acids.

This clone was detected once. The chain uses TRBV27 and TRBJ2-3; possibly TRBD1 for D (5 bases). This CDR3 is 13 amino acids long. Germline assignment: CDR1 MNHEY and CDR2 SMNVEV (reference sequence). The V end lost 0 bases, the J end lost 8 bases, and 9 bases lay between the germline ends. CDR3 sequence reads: CASSLSIQGTQYF. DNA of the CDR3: TGTGCCAGCAGTTTATCGATCCAGGGTACGCAGTATTTT.

The CDR3 spells CASSKQGGTEAFF. The CDR3, as DNA: TGTGCCAGCAGCAAACAGGGGGGCACTGAAGCTTTCTTT. The rearrangement uses TRBV21-1 and TRBJ1-1; TRBD1 reflects the table's D call only, with no check against the DNA. TRBV21-1 is assigned pseudogene status. The CDR3 runs to 13 residues.

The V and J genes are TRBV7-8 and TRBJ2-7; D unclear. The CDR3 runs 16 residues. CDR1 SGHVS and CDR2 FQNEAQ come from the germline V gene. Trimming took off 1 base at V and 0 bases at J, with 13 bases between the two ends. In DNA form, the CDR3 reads TGTGCCAGCAGCTTAGTCGCAGGCACTTCCTCCTACGAGCAGTACTTC. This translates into CASSLVAGTSSYEQYF.

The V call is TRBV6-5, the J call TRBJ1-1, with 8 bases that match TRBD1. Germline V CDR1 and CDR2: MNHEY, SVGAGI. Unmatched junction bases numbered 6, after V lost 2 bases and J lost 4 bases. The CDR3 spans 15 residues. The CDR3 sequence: CASSYLRGLGTEAFF. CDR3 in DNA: TGTGCCAGCAGTTACCTCAGGGGGCTCGGCACTGAAGCTTTCTTT.

CDR3 coding DNA: TGTGCCAGCAGCGCCTACAGGGTCACCGGGGAGCTGTTTTTT. Translated, it gives CASSAYRVTGELFF. The chain has TRBV11-3 and TRBJ2-2; possibly TRBD1 for D (6 bases). Germline CDR1 is SGHNT and CDR2 is YENEEA. This CDR3 has 14 residues. V was cut by 5 bases and J by 4 bases, with 11 bases left in between.

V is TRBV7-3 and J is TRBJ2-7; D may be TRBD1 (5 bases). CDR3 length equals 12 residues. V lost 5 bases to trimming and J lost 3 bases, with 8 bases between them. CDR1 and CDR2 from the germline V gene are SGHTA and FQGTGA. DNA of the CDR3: TGTGCCAGCAGCCAAGGGGACTACGAGCAGTACTTC. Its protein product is CASSQGDYEQYF.

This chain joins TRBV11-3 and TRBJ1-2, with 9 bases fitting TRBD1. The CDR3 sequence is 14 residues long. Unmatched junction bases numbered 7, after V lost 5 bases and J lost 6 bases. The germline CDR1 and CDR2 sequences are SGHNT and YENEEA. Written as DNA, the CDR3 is TGTGCCAGCAGCGAATACAGGGGGCGGGATGGCTACACCTTC. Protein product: CASSEYRGRDGYTF.

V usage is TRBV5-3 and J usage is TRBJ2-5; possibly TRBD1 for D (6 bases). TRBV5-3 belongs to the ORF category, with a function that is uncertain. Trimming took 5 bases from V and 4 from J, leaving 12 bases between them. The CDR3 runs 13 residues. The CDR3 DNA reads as TGTGCCAGAAGGGAAGGGGGTTCAGAGACCCAGTACTTC. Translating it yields CARREGGSETQYF.

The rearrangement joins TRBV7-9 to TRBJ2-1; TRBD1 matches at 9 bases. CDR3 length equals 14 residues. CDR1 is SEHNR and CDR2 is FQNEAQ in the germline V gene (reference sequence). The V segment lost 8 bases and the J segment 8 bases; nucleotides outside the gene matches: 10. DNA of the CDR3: TGTGCCAGCTTTGTGACAGGGGGAGTCGATGAGCAGTTCTTC. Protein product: CASFVTGGVDEQFF.

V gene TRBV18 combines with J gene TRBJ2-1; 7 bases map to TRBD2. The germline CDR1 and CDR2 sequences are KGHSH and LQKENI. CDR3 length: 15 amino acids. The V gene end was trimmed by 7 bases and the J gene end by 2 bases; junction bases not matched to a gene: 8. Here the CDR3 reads CASLPRELAYNEQFF. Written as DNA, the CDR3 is TGTGCCAGCTTACCGCGGGAGCTCGCCTACAATGAGCAGTTCTTC.